This T cell receptor (beta chain) was retrieved from a study of shared clonotypes between healthy human individuals. Study-wide findings and caveats: Roughly 5% of naive CD4 clonotypes were common to a handful of donors.

Germline V gene sequence: CDR1 KGHSH, CDR2 LQKENI. This CDR3 region has 14 residues. The junction had 1 base not matched to a gene; V was cut back by 2 bases and J by 4 bases. Of note for this clone: What it binds is not known.

Under the authors' procedure: ImmunoSEQ gave junction-only sequences without quality scores, so filtering differed. The data were produced by immunoSEQ multiplex PCR, yet TCRdb's version contains in-frame clones alone and is incomplete. V, J and clone size reflect that table, while D and trimming were determined from the DNA. The sample carries more than 200,000 clones, approximately 65% recorded once. This TCR was recovered from a man aged 25-45 years in good health. J is TRBJ1-1 and V is TRBV18; 10 nucleotides agree with TRBD1. Material for sequencing was memory CD4+ T cells sorted from blood. Specified subset: CD45RA-negative fraction. The DNA for the CDR3 is TGTGCCAGCTCACCAAGGACAGGGGGCACTGAAGCTTTCTTT. Translation gives CASSPRTGGTEAFF.